This is a list of T cell receptor beta chains from one sample in a study of vaccination effects on CD4 cells after COVID-19. Their specific antigens are unknown. Sequencing used immunoSEQ multiplex PCR; TCRdb keeps in-frame clones, though not all of them. The sample shows 20,000 to 25,000 clones, 73% of them seen only once. Specimen: CD4+ T cells from PBMCs cultured without peptide, collected before COVID-19 vaccination. Every receptor here comes from a human donor who received a COVID-19 vaccine. CDR3s include the opening cysteine and the closing phenylalanine or tryptophan. Fields, in order: clone size, J gene, V gene, CDR3 length, CDR3 protein. Not all rows give a size; the values are once, few, many and, for expanded clones, a class.

abundance: NA; j_gene: TRBJ2-6; v_gene: TRBV29-1; len: 16; CDR3aa: CSVAGTGFSGANVLTF
abundance: NA; j_gene: TRBJ1-6; v_gene: TRBV6-6; len: 13; CDR3aa: CASRGAGNSPLHF
abundance: NA; j_gene: TRBJ2-1; v_gene: TRBV4-1; len: 16; CDR3aa: CASSQEGGAFTMRQFF
abundance: NA; j_gene: TRBJ2-7; v_gene: TRBV19; len: 11; CDR3aa: CASSHRGEQYF
abundance: NA; j_gene: TRBJ1-2; v_gene: TRBV28; len: 14; CDR3aa: CASSRRGSIYGYTF
abundance: NA; j_gene: TRBJ1-4; v_gene: TRBV7-9; len: 17; CDR3aa: CARGSGTRMVTNEKLFF
abundance: NA; j_gene: TRBJ1-5; v_gene: TRBV7-2; len: 15; CDR3aa: CASSTRTGDNQPQHF
abundance: NA; j_gene: TRBJ1-2; v_gene: TRBV30; len: 13; CDR3aa: CAWSVLQVYGYTF
abundance: few; j_gene: TRBJ2-1; v_gene: TRBV5-1; len: 15; CDR3aa: CASSSRDDFYNEQFF
abundance: NA; j_gene: TRBJ1-1; v_gene: TRBV6-5; len: 13; CDR3aa: CASTRMENTEAFF
abundance: NA; j_gene: TRBJ2-7; v_gene: TRBV5-1; len: 13; CDR3aa: CASSFREGYEQYF
abundance: NA; j_gene: TRBJ1-2; v_gene: TRBV7-2; len: 19; CDR3aa: CASSGNGRRDRSTNYGYTF
abundance: once; j_gene: TRBJ2-5; v_gene: TRBV20-1; len: 15; CDR3aa: CSASKRAGRGETQYF
abundance: few; j_gene: TRBJ1-1; v_gene: TRBV9; len: 16; CDR3aa: CASSVADSGARTEAFF
abundance: NA; j_gene: TRBJ1-1; v_gene: TRBV7-2; len: 16; CDR3aa: CASSFRDRPNPEGAFF
abundance: few; j_gene: TRBJ2-7; v_gene: TRBV9; len: 14; CDR3aa: CASSVNRVYLEQYF
abundance: once; j_gene: TRBJ2-3; v_gene: TRBV5-1; len: 14; CDR3aa: CASSLHRTGDTQYF
abundance: NA; j_gene: TRBJ2-5; v_gene: TRBV11-2; len: 16; CDR3aa: CASSPQLAGGLETQYF
abundance: NA; j_gene: TRBJ1-4; v_gene: TRBV4-1; len: 14; CDR3aa: CASSQVGREEKLFF
abundance: NA; j_gene: TRBJ1-1; v_gene: TRBV6-2/TRBV6-3; len: 12; CDR3aa: CASSTGPHEAFF
abundance: NA; j_gene: TRBJ2-5; v_gene: TRBV5-1; len: 14; CDR3aa: CASSIGTVQETQYF
abundance: NA; j_gene: TRBJ2-4; v_gene: TRBV7-8; len: 15; CDR3aa: CASSPMLQGTNIQYF
abundance: NA; j_gene: TRBJ2-5; v_gene: TRBV5-4; len: 15; CDR3aa: CASSPSGGAEETQYF
abundance: NA; j_gene: TRBJ2-7; v_gene: TRBV7-2; len: 15; CDR3aa: CASSRTSGSSYEQYF
abundance: NA; j_gene: TRBJ2-3; v_gene: TRBV29-1; len: 16; CDR3aa: CSSLGIAGARTDTQYF
abundance: few; j_gene: TRBJ2-3; v_gene: TRBV9; len: 13; CDR3aa: CASSVSHTDTQYF
abundance: once; j_gene: TRBJ2-7; v_gene: TRBV7-2; len: 13; CDR3aa: CASSPRGAYEQYF
abundance: NA; j_gene: TRBJ2-1; v_gene: TRBV25-1; len: 16; CDR3aa: CASSESRTVGYNEQFF
abundance: NA; j_gene: TRBJ1-2; v_gene: TRBV3-1/TRBV3-2; len: 12; CDR3aa: CASSQPGSGYTF
abundance: NA; j_gene: TRBJ1-5; v_gene: TRBV10-3; len: 14; CDR3aa: CAIGTGDSNQPQHF